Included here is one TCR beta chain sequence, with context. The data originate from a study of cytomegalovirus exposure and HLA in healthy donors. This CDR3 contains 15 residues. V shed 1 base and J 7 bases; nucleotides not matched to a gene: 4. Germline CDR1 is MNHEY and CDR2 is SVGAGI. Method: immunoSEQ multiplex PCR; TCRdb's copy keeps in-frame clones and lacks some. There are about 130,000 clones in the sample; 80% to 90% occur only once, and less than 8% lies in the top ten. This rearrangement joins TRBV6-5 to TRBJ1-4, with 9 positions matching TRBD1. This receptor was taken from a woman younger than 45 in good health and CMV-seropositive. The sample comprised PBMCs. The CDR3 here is CASSYLGTGPEKLFF. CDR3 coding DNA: TGTGCCAGCAGTTACTTAGGGACAGGGCCTGAAAAACTGTTTTTT.